This record concerns one TCR beta chain sequence. The antigen is undetermined. These data are taken from a study of cytomegalovirus exposure and HLA in healthy donors. The germline V gene has CDR1 SGHRS and CDR2 YFSETQ. CDR3 length: 15 residues. The V gene lost 4 bases and the J gene lost 10 bases, with 18 bases spanning the gap. Amplification used 60 Vbeta primers and 13 Jbeta primers. Produced via immunoSEQ multiplex PCR; TCRdb's table is partial and in-frame only. The table has fewer than 250,000 clones, 83% seen once; the top ten hold roughly 1.5%. The study's findings and limits: TCR beta V segments were, for the most part, productive about 87% or about 30% of the time in an earlier analysis. Information on immune exposure was restricted to one variable (CMV serostatus). The study found most TCR sequences rare, yet found some public TCRs in many donors.

The genes are TRBV5-1 and TRBJ1-6; perhaps TRBD1 as D (5 bases). Sequencing used PBMCs. The source is a girl under 18 in good health and CMV-seronegative. CDR3 sequence: CASSIGGAQGSPLHF. In DNA, the CDR3 is TGCGCCAGCAGCATTGGCGGGGCGCAGGGATCACCCCTCCACTTT.